This T cell receptor beta chain emerged from a study of monozygotic twins with inflammatory bowel disease. Study conclusions and caveats: Repertoire similarity did not separate concordant from discordant twins, possibly from limited power. Versus healthy twins, IBD patients showed fewer clonotypes shared with others, especially with disease activity. A single strong IBD-associated signal or clonotype was not supported by the findings.

The CDR3 is 15 residues long. Germline V gene lookup returns CDR1 LGHNA and CDR2 YNFKEQ. The study subjected TCRalpha and TCRbeta cDNA to two nested PCRs of around 15 and 9 cycles. TCRdb re-analyzed the 5' RACE reads; it lists each CDR3 protein once, without DNA. This repertoire includes a few hundred thousand distinct CDR3 sequences. Points on this clonotype: Its matching antigen is unknown.

Sequencing was done on a sample of blood. The clonotype comes from a human donor with ulcerative colitis or Crohn's disease, or a healthy co-twin of an affected twin (not recorded which). The rearrangement joins TRBV4-2 to TRBJ1-2; with no DNA, the TCRdb D assignment of TRBD1 cannot be verified. The CDR3 sequence is CASSHGRPLNYGYTF.